The source of this TCR beta chain is a study of human T cells and chemical hapten exposure. Study-wide context: Mostly female, the patients presented with alopecia areata, totalis or universalis. The study traced per-sample TCR yield variation mainly to small differences in pooled library volumes. Study-wide findings and caveats: TCRs whose frequency exceeded 1 in 1000 remained the same following DPC sensitization.

There are 15 residues in the CDR3. The germline V and J ends were trimmed by 3 bases and 7 bases, with 15 bases remaining between them. Germline CDR1 and CDR2: KGHDR and SFDVKD. Time point indicated: pre-sensitization, week 0. Noted treatment: therapeutic diphenylcyclopropenone sensitization with weekly scalp DPC. Original analysis: Per sample, the median was around 100,000 TCRs, with values from 23,224 to 690,600. TCRdb analysed the RACE reads with MiXCR anew, one entry per CDR3 protein. The V and J calls here are based on TCRdb, not the publication. The sample shows some 360,000 distinct CDR3 sequences, 5.1% of them seen only once. This clonotype has more than one count but fewer than ten. Its antigen is not identified.

This chain uses TRBV24-1 with TRBJ2-1, with D perhaps matching TRBD1 or TRBD2 (5 bases each). The clonotype comes from a woman in her 50s with alopecia areata. Some clones in this sample may be carry-over from other donors' samples. Specimen: whole blood, collected in connection with sensitization to the hapten diphenylcyclopropenone (DPC). CDR3 nucleotides: TGTGCCACCAGTGATGGGACGGTCCCGGGTAATGAGCAGTTCTTC. It is translated as CATSDGTVPGNEQFF.